This TCR beta chain was sequenced for a study of T cells in Graves' hyperthyroidism and ophthalmopathy. Study-wide findings and caveats: Ophthalmopathy was predicted by the model a median of roughly 6 months ahead of onset.

The CDR3 sequence is 19 residues long. V gave up 2 bases and J gave up 0 bases, with 22 bases separating them. Germline V gives CDR1 MNHNY, CDR2 SVGAGI (reference sequence). This clonotype was found many times. Its antigen remains unidentified. It was RNA transcripts that yielded the amplified TCR beta CDR3 regions. Carried out on the TCR CDR3, a first-round RT-PCR used the HTBI primer set. TCRdb re-called the multiplex PCR reads with MiXCR, one entry per CDR3 protein. The table lists some 720,000 distinct CDR3 sequences, roughly 17% of them singletons. The sample was blood. V usage is TRBV6-6 and J usage is TRBJ1-2; tentative D call: TRBD1 (6 bases). This sequence was found in a man aged 18 to 29 with Graves' hyperthyroidism. The CDR3 DNA sequence: TGTGCCAGCAGTTACCATTGGGGGCAGACAAGTGCGTCTAACTATGGCTACACCTTC. Amino acids: CASSYHWGQTSASNYGYTF.